The T cell receptor beta chain under discussion was sequenced for a study of T cells after yellow fever vaccination. Study information: Flow sorting relied on CD3, CD45RA, CCR7 and CD95 to obtain EM, EMRA, CM and Tscm memory subsets.

Germline CDR1 is GTSNPN and CDR2 is SVGIG (reference sequence). J was trimmed by 4 bases and V by 3 bases; bases with no gene match: 8. CDR3 length: 14 amino acids. Many counts were recorded for this clonotype. Study-wide results and limits: Reappearance after the booster was seen for most primary-vaccination clones, at about 95% CD4 and 75% to 90% CD8. Overlap between CD4 and CD8 compartments was detected for a small share of clonotypes.

5'RACE template switching produced TCR cDNA carrying a universal primer site and UMIs. TCRdb fed the 5' RACE reads into MiXCR, producing one record per CDR3 protein. This table has approximately 10,000 distinct CDR3 sequences, around 5.4% appearing once. This chain joins TRBV30 and TRBJ1-2, with 7 bases aligning to TRBD1. The clonotype comes from a young man who received the YFV17D yellow fever vaccine. The sequences come from PBMCs, either bulk or a sorted T-cell subset (CD4+, CD8+, memory, or dextramer-sorted; not recorded which), collected on the day of the yellow fever booster vaccination. Written as DNA, the CDR3 is TGTGCCTGGAGGGGGGCGGGACAGTTCTATGGCTACACCTTC. As protein: CAWRGAGQFYGYTF.